This T cell receptor beta chain was profiled in a study of cytomegalovirus exposure and HLA in healthy donors. Study overall: As an earlier analysis found, roughly 180 million T cells yielded some 120 million unique TCR beta sequences. Study outcomes and limitations: Later on, a genetic analysis was performed. It linked a missense variant in DCLRE1C with V- and J-gene trimming of TCR beta. The study put 160 or so TCR beta chains on its list as cytomegalovirus-associated.

A note on this clone: The target antigen is unknown.

A multiplex PCR was run with 60 Vbeta primers and 13 Jbeta primers. Repertoires were generated with immunoSEQ multiplex PCR, while TCRdb's copy carries only in-frame clones and drops some. The sample has 200,000 to 250,000 clones; 78% are singletons. The ends were cut back, 7 bases at V and 0 bases at J, with 10 bases in the middle. Germline CDR1 is MNHEY and CDR2 is SMNVEV (reference sequence). The CDR3 totals 13 residues. The receptor was derived from a male donor in good health and CMV-seronegative. This chain connects TRBV27 to TRBJ2-7; no clear D. The sequencing sample was made of PBMCs. As DNA, the CDR3 is TGTGCCAGCATGCTCCTCAGCTCCTACGAGCAGTACTTC. This codes for CASMLLSSYEQYF.